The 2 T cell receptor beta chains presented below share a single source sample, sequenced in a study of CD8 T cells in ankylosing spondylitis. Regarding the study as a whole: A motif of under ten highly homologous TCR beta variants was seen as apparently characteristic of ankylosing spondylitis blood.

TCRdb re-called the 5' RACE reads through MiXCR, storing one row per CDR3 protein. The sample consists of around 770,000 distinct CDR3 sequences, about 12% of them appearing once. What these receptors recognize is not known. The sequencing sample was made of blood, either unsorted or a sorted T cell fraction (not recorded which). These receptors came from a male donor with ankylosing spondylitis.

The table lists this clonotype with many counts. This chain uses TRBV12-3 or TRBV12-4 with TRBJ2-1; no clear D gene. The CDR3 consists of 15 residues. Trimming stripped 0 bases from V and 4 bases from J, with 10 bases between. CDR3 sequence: CASSLASLQYNEQFF. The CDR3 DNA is TGTGCCAGCAGTTTAGCTTCCTTACAGTACAATGAGCAGTTCTTC.

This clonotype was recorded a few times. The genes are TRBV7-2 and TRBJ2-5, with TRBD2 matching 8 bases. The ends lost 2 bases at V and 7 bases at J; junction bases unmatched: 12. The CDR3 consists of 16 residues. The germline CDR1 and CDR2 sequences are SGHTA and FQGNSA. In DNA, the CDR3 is TGTGCCAGCAGCTTAAGTAGTTCAGCGGGAGAGTGGACCCAGTACTTC. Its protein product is CASSLSSSAGEWTQYF. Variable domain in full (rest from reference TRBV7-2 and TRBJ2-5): GAGVSQSPSNKVTEKGKDVELRCDPISGHTALYWYRQSLGQGLEFLIYFQGNSAPDKSGLPSDRFSAERTGGSVSTLTIQRTQQEDSAVYLCASSLSSSAGEWTQYFGPGTRLLVL.